This note documents a single TCR beta chain sequence. This sample stems from a study of cytotoxic CD8 clonotypes in ibrutinib-treated CLL. TCRdb's copy holds only in-frame clones and misses some; the assay was immunoSEQ multiplex PCR. This repertoire shows approximately 74,000 clones, around 84% found once; its top ten account for roughly 8%. Genomic DNA (about 2 micrograms) was obtained from cryopreserved PBMCs for construction of TCR beta libraries. The CDR3 has 13 amino acids. J is TRBJ1-1 and V is TRBV21-1; TRBD1, as called in the table, went unchecked against the DNA. TRBV21-1 is a recognized pseudogene. The sequenced sample was PBMCs, obtained at disease progression, from a patient treated with ibrutinib. This receptor was taken from a human donor with chronic lymphocytic leukemia. CDR3 residues: CASSKAGDTEAFF. The CDR3 DNA follows: TGTGCCAGCAGCAAGGCAGGGGACACTGAAGCTTTCTTT.